Each of the 10 T cell receptor beta chains below was sequenced from the same sample in a study of regulatory and conventional T cells in RAG deficiency. Measured with immunoSEQ multiplex PCR; TCRdb has only the in-frame clones, and not every one. Among about 6,100 clones listed, 92% were seen once. The sequencing input was CD8+ T cells sorted from blood. These receptors all come from a human donor with RAG deficiency presenting as severe combined immunodeficiency.

The chain recombines TRBV4-3 with TRBJ2-5; D possibly corresponds to TRBD2 (5 bases). The ends were cut back, 4 bases at V and 2 bases at J, with 17 bases in the middle. The CDR3 loop spans 16 amino acids. Per the germline V gene, CDR1 is LGHNA and CDR2 is YSLEER. This CDR3 reads CASSRLGERPQETQYF. CDR3 DNA: TGCGCCAGCAGCCGATTGGGAGAGAGACCGCAAGAGACCCAGTACTTC.

The rearrangement uses TRBV19 and TRBJ2-7; 7 nucleotides match TRBD1. The V gene end was trimmed by 6 bases and the J gene end by 0 bases; junction bases not matched to a gene: 5. CDR3 length equals 14 residues. Germline CDR1 and CDR2: LNHDA and SQIVND (reference sequence). CDR3 region: CASSLWDSSYEQYF. The CDR3 DNA sequence: TGTGCCAGTAGCCTTTGGGACAGCTCCTACGAGCAGTACTTC.

V is TRBV27 and J is TRBJ1-2; D possibly corresponds to TRBD1 (6 bases). This CDR3 spans 15 amino acids. The V and J ends lost 2 bases and 0 bases respectively, with 10 bases between them. Germline-derived CDR1 and CDR2 are MNHEY and SMNVEV (reference sequence). CDR3 sequence (DNA): TGTGCCAGCAGTTTAGGGGGGGCTGCTAACTATGGCTACACCTTC. Its translation: CASSLGGAANYGYTF.

The J gene is TRBJ2-5, the V gene TRBV5-1; 10 nucleotides match TRBD1. CDR3 length: 15 amino acids. Germline trimming cut 0 bases from V and 1 base from J; bases unmatched to any gene: 0. Germline lookup yields CDR1 SGHRS and CDR2 YFSETQ. For the CDR3, the DNA is TGCGCCAGCAGCTTGGGGACAGGGGGCCAAGAGACCCAGTACTTC. This encodes CASSLGTGGQETQYF.

This chain connects TRBV4-3 to TRBJ1-2; D is unclear. CDR1 LGHNA and CDR2 YSLEER come from the germline V gene. With 1 base removed from V and 7 bases from J, the gap between germline ends came to 10 bases. This CDR3 is 13 amino acids long. The CDR3 here is CASSQVRRSGYTF. CDR3 bases: TGCGCCAGCAGCCAAGTTCGGAGGTCTGGCTACACCTTC.

The chain links TRBV7-2 to TRBJ2-1, with a weak D call TRBD1 (6 bases). Trimming removed 5 bases from V and 0 bases from J, with 8 bases in between. This CDR3 is 14 amino acids long. Germline V gene sequence: CDR1 SGHTA, CDR2 FQGNSA. The CDR3 coding sequence is TGTGCCAGCAGCCCGGGACACTCCTACAATGAGCAGTTCTTC. This gives the protein CASSPGHSYNEQFF.

The chain recombines TRBV6-4 with TRBJ2-2, with TRBD1 matching over 9 bases. The V and J ends lost 5 bases and 3 bases, in that order; junction bases with no gene match: 10. The CDR3 extends over 17 amino acids. Germline CDR1 reads MRHNA; CDR2 reads SNTAGT. The chain's CDR3 is CASSTSGTGIDTGELFF. Here the CDR3 DNA reads TGTGCCAGCAGTACCTCCGGGACAGGGATAGACACCGGGGAGCTGTTTTTT.

This clone appeared a single time. V and J are TRBV4-1 and TRBJ2-7; D perhaps matches TRBD2 (5 bases). V was clipped by 1 base and J by 3 bases, with 16 bases between them. The germline CDR1 and CDR2 sequences are MGHRA and YSYEKL. The CDR3 is 16 amino acids. The CDR3 DNA follows: TGCGCCAGCAGCCAAGGCGCACTAGATTCGGTCTACGAGCAGTACTTC. Translated: CASSQGALDSVYEQYF.

This chain joins TRBV9 and TRBJ2-5; 8 nucleotides align to TRBD1. V lost 4 bases to trimming and J lost 7 bases; unmatched junction nucleotides: 9. In germline, CDR1 is SGDLS, CDR2 YYNGEE. CDR3 length equals 14 residues. This chain's CDR3 is CASSTSTGDGTQYF. DNA for the CDR3: TGTGCCAGCAGCACCTCGACAGGGGACGGGACCCAGTACTTC. The variable domain in full, completed from reference TRBV9 and TRBJ2-5, reads DSGVTQTPKHLITATGQRVTLRCSPRSGDLSVYWYQQSLDQGLQFLIQYYNGEERAKGNILERFSAQQFPDLHSELNLSSLELGDSALYFCASSTSTGDGTQYFGPGTRLLVL.

This clone was detected only once. V usage is TRBV27 and J usage is TRBJ2-2; 14 bases are a match to TRBD2. Germline loops: CDR1 MNHEY, CDR2 SMNVEV (reference sequence). The V and J ends lost 3 bases and 1 base, in that order; junction bases with no gene match: 4. This CDR3 region has 18 residues. The CDR3 sequence: CASSFATSGRGNTGELFF. Written as DNA, the CDR3 is TGTGCCAGCAGTTTCGCGACTAGCGGGAGGGGGAACACCGGGGAGCTGTTTTTT.